These T cell receptor beta chains were read from a single sample in a study of cytomegalovirus exposure and HLA in healthy donors. TCRdb keeps only in-frame clones here, not all; method: immunoSEQ multiplex PCR. The sample comprises under 150,000 clones, roughly three quarters of which are singletons, and 1.6% rests with the top ten. The sequencing sample was made of PBMCs. These receptors all stem from a woman aged 18-29 years in good health and CMV-seronegative. Each CDR3 is given with its conserved first and last residue. The order of the fields is J gene, V gene, D gene, clone size, CDR3 protein, CDR3 DNA. The D gene is left open where the match is weak. A row's size may be missing; if present it is once, few, many or a size class.

J: TRBJ2-1
V: TRBV27
D: NA
size: NA
CDR3: CASSLSQVSYNEQFF
DNA: TGTGCCAGCAGTTTATCGCAGGTCTCCTACAATGAGCAGTTCTTC

J: TRBJ1-1
V: TRBV27
D: TRBD1
size: NA
CDR3: CASSPSPTGRTEAFF
DNA: TGTGCCAGCAGTCCCTCCCCGACAGGGAGGACTGAAGCTTTCTTT

J: TRBJ1-2
V: TRBV30
D: NA
size: NA
CDR3: CAWAPGGSYGYTF
DNA: TGTGCCTGGGCCCCGGGGGGAAGCTATGGCTACACCTTC

J: TRBJ2-3
V: TRBV5-1
D: NA
size: few
CDR3: CASSLVQGSDTQYF
DNA: TGCGCCAGCAGCTTGGTTCAGGGTTCAGATACGCAGTATTTT

J: TRBJ2-1
V: TRBV2
D: TRBD2
size: NA
CDR3: CASSEGRGMAHEQFF
DNA: TGTGCCAGCAGTGAGGGGCGGGGGATGGCCCATGAGCAGTTCTTC

J: TRBJ1-1
V: TRBV10-3
D: TRBD1
size: NA
CDR3: CAIRTGGEYTEAFF
DNA: TGTGCCATCAGGACAGGGGGCGAGTACACTGAAGCTTTCTTT

J: TRBJ1-4
V: TRBV30
D: NA
size: NA
CDR3: CAWGQVLTNEKLFF
DNA: TGTGCCTGGGGGCAGGTCCTAACTAATGAAAAACTGTTTTTT

J: TRBJ1-4
V: TRBV21-1
D: NA
size: NA
CDR3: CASSKESGRASEKLFF
DNA: TGTGCCAGCAGCAAAGAATCGGGCAGGGCCAGTGAAAAACTGTTTTTT

J: TRBJ1-2
V: TRBV6-6
D: NA
size: NA
CDR3: CASSYLEGYTF
DNA: TGTGCCAGCAGTTACCTGGAGGGCTACACCTTC

J: TRBJ2-3
V: TRBV30
D: NA
size: NA
CDR3: CAWTKLSDTQYF
DNA: TGTGCCTGGACGAAACTCTCTGATACGCAGTATTTT

J: TRBJ1-2
V: TRBV6-1
D: NA
size: NA
CDR3: CASSLHTTNYGYTF
DNA: TGTGCCAGCAGCCTTCATACAACTAACTATGGCTACACCTTC

J: TRBJ2-7
V: TRBV7-2
D: TRBD1
size: NA
CDR3: CASSLNRDRLSEQYF
DNA: TGTGCCAGCAGCCTAAACCGGGACAGACTCTCCGAGCAGTACTTC

J: TRBJ2-5
V: TRBV7-6
D: TRBD2
size: few
CDR3: CASSLLAGETQYF
DNA: TGTGCCAGCAGCTTACTAGCGGGGGAGACCCAGTACTTC

J: TRBJ2-7
V: TRBV4-1
D: TRBD2
size: NA
CDR3: CASSQLLAGAHEQYF
DNA: TGCGCCAGCAGCCAGTTACTAGCGGGGGCACACGAGCAGTACTTC

J: TRBJ2-7
V: TRBV7-9
D: TRBD1
size: NA
CDR3: CASSNRDRGHEQYF
DNA: TGTGCCAGCAGCAACCGGGACAGAGGCCACGAGCAGTACTTC

J: TRBJ1-4
V: TRBV6-1
D: NA
size: NA
CDR3: CASSEAGRAIEGEKLFF
DNA: TGTGCCAGCAGTGAAGCTGGGCGGGCGATCGAAGGTGAAAAACTGTTTTTT

J: TRBJ2-7
V: TRBV2
D: NA
size: NA
CDR3: CASSEDLGESYEQYF
DNA: TGTGCCAGCAGTGAAGATTTAGGGGAATCCTACGAGCAGTACTTC

J: TRBJ1-2
V: TRBV5-1
D: NA
size: NA
CDR3: CASRGVRGPGYTF
DNA: TGCGCCAGCCGGGGGGTCCGGGGCCCTGGCTACACCTTC

J: TRBJ1-3
V: TRBV5-1
D: NA
size: NA
CDR3: CASSLVSTGAGNTIYF
DNA: TGCGCCAGCAGCTTGGTTTCAACGGGAGCTGGAAACACCATATATTTT

J: TRBJ2-1
V: TRBV6-5
D: NA
size: NA
CDR3: CASSYSAAYNEQFF
DNA: TGTGCCAGCAGTTACTCGGCGGCTTACAATGAGCAGTTCTTC

J: TRBJ1-2
V: TRBV6-5
D: NA
size: once
CDR3: CASSPAGYGYTF
DNA: TGTGCCAGCAGCCCGGCGGGCTATGGCTACACCTTC

J: TRBJ1-4
V: TRBV28
D: NA
size: once
CDR3: CASSRVRVDEKLFF
DNA: TGTGCCAGCAGCCGCGTTCGAGTGGATGAAAAACTGTTTTTT

J: TRBJ1-3
V: TRBV2
D: NA
size: NA
CDR3: CASRQGVLSSGNTIYF
DNA: TGTGCCAGCAGGCAGGGTGTTCTCTCCTCTGGAAACACCATATATTTT

J: TRBJ2-7
V: TRBV6-5
D: NA
size: NA
CDR3: CASSFFSSYEQYF
DNA: TGTGCCAGCAGTTTTTTCAGCTCCTACGAGCAGTACTTC

J: TRBJ2-5
V: TRBV15
D: TRBD2
size: NA
CDR3: CATSRDTLQRGRTQYF
DNA: TGTGCCACCAGCAGAGATACCCTCCAGCGGGGGCGGACCCAGTACTTC

J: TRBJ1-1
V: TRBV7-9
D: NA
size: NA
CDR3: CASSLALPNHRRNIEAFF
DNA: TGTGCCAGCAGCTTAGCATTACCGAACCATAGGAGGAACATTGAAGCTTTCTTT

J: TRBJ2-7
V: TRBV6-5
D: NA
size: NA
CDR3: CASSYSDNSYEQYF
DNA: TGTGCCAGCAGTTACTCCGACAACTCTTACGAGCAGTACTTC

J: TRBJ2-7
V: TRBV4-1
D: TRBD1
size: NA
CDR3: CASSQATGTGAFGEQYF
DNA: TGCGCCAGCAGCCAAGCGACCGGGACAGGGGCATTCGGCGAGCAGTACTTC

J: TRBJ2-3
V: TRBV5-1
D: TRBD1
size: NA
CDR3: CASARTGSTDTQYF
DNA: TGCGCCAGTGCTCGGACAGGGAGCACAGATACGCAGTATTTT